This T cell receptor beta chain was identified in a study of blood T cell repertoires in COVID-19 (dated by TCRdb to the early 2020s). For context, the study as a whole: Collaborator samples came from the United States, Italy and Spain and covered acute and convalescent phases of COVID-19. Deeply sampled blood TCRbeta repertoires from subjects exposed to, actively infected with, or recovered from COVID-19 were included in the dataset. HLA class I and class II types, where available, came from metadata supplied by the sample provider rather than from assay-based typing. Nearly every sample came with metadata listing a de-identified subject ID, COVID-19 status, age in years and sex. The repertoires were made available in a free public database intended to serve as a resource for research on the immune response to SARS-CoV-2. The prospective study material was composed of cDNA or gDNA derived from T cells, B-cell-depleted T cells, or PBMCs. The samples were drawn from the first 160 participants of the ongoing ImmuneRACE study and from 1,254 subjects provided by 6 global collaborators. What the research found in general, with its limitations: The amount of clinical and demographic metadata varied by source and participant and was provided uncurated.

Collaborating institutions collected whole blood in K2EDTA tubes following their own protocols. For TCRbeta analysis, collaborator samples were shipped as frozen whole blood, as isolated PBMCs, or as DNA extracted from either sample type. TCRbeta CDR3 regions were amplified from genomic DNA using the immunoSEQ Assay, a bias-controlled multiplex PCR. Per the original workflow: The number of nucleated cells in each sample was estimated from the amplification of reference gene primers within the assay. Sequence reads were collapsed and filtered to measure the absolute abundance of every unique TCRbeta CDR3 rearrangement. For each sample, productive Simpson clonality was calculated by taking the square root of Simpson's diversity index across productive rearrangements. Sourced from immuneACCESS, this table was stored by TCRdb with only in-frame sequences that have V and J called. A share of the clones is absent; for the studies checked, an unresolved V gene accounts for under half, and the remainder has no known explanation. V and J calls and clone size come straight from that table; D and trimming were deduced from the DNA. This sample gives about 72,000 clones in total; around 76% of them show up just once. Approximately 19% of the sample is taken by the ten largest.

With regard to this clone: Its antigen target is currently unknown. Nothing much larger sits one base from this clone, and base qualities are not available.

Including cysteine and phenylalanine, the CDR3 has 12 amino acids. Only CDR3 DNA is held: 36 bases, read in frame from base 1. The trim is 3 bases for V and 5 bases for J, with a gap of 7 bases between the germline ends. From the germline V gene (reference sequence), CDR1 is MNHEY and CDR2 is SMNVEV. This clonotype was obtained from a human donor in a cohort sampled during active COVID-19. The chain employs TRBV27 and TRBJ1-2, and TRBD1 may be the D gene, going by 6 matching bases. Sequencing was carried out using peripheral blood. The nucleotide sequence reads TGTGCCAGCAGTTTGGGGGCATATGGCTACACCTTC. This is translated as CASSLGAYGYTF.